Detailed here is one T cell receptor beta chain. The antigen is undetermined. Deep was the level used in running the assay. What was sequenced on ten immunoSEQ deep assay plates was unsorted PBMC DNA. Assay used: immunoSEQ multiplex PCR; TCRdb lists only in-frame clones, some missing. The table shows about 490,000 clones, with less than 80% occurring only once. This CDR3 has 18 residues. V gave up 1 base and J gave up 1 base, with 17 bases separating them. Germline CDR1 and CDR2: SEHNR and FQNEAQ (reference sequence). These data belong to a study of shared clonotypes between healthy human individuals. Study information: Donor ages ranged 18 to 49 years: a couple of women, a few men. General study findings and limits: Genetic and exposure-history diversity was limited by the few donors.

The chain employs TRBV7-9 and TRBJ1-3, with unresolved D. Sequenced input: PBMCs. The sequence came from a woman in her thirties or forties in good health. Some clones in this sample may be carry-over from other donors' samples. CDR3 protein: CASSLGYYGEPSGNTIYF. The DNA of the CDR3 is TGTGCCAGCAGCTTAGGTTATTACGGTGAACCGTCTGGAAACACCATATATTTT.